This TCR beta chain was recorded in a study of blood T cell repertoires in COVID-19. As for the study in general: The cDNA or gDNA used as material had been derived from T cells, B-cell-depleted T cells, or PBMCs.

Per the original methods: Amplified reference gene primers provided the basis for estimating nucleated cell counts. Assay used: immunoSEQ multiplex PCR; TCRdb lists only in-frame clones, some missing. The V and J calls and clone size come from that table; D and trimming were worked out from the DNA. The data contain roughly 87,000 clones, less than 85% of them singletons. This TCR derives from a woman aged 55-70 years with acute or convalescent COVID-19. Input material: peripheral blood.

DNA for the CDR3: TGTGCCAGCAGCGTAGATTCGGGGGATCAGCCCCAGCATTTT. Translated: CASSVDSGDQPQHF. The chain has TRBV9 and TRBJ1-5, with D possibly being TRBD1 (5 bases). V was trimmed by 0 bases and J by 5 bases, leaving 9 bases between them. CDR1 and CDR2 from the germline V gene are SGDLS and YYNGEE. CDR3 length: 14 residues.